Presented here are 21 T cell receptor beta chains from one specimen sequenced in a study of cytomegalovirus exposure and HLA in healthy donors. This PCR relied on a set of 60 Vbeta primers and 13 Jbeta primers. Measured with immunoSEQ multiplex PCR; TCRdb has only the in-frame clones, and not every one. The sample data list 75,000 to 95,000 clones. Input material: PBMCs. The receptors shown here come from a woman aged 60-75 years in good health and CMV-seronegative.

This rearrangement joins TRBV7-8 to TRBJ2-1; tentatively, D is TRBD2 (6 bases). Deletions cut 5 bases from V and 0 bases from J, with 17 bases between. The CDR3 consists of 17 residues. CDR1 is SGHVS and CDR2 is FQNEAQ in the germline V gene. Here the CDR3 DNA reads TGTGCCAGCAGCGCCCAAGCAGCGGGCAGCTCCTACAATGAGCAGTTCTTC. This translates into CASSAQAAGSSYNEQFF.

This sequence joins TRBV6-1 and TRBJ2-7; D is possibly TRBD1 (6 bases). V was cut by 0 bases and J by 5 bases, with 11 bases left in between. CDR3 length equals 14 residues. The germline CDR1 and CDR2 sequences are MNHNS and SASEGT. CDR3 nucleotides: TGTGCCAGCAGTGAAGCGGCAGGGGCCGACGAGCAGTACTTC. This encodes CASSEAAGADEQYF.

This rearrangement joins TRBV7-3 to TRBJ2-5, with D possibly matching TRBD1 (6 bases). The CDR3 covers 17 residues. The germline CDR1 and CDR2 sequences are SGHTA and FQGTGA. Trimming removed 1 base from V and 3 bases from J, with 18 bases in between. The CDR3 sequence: CASSLSKGGLGEETQYF. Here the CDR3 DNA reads TGTGCCAGCAGCTTAAGTAAAGGGGGATTGGGAGAAGAGACCCAGTACTTC.

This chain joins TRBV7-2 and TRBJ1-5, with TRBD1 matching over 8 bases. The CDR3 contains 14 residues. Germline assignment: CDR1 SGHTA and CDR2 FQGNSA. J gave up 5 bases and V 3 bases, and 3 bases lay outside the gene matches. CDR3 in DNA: TGTGCCAGCAGCTTTACAGGGGGGCATCAGCCCCAGCATTTT. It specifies CASSFTGGHQPQHF.

The CDR3 DNA sequence: TGTGCCAGTAGAACCGGAGGGGTTTTTGGAACTAATGAAAAACTGTTTTTT. Translated: CASRTGGVFGTNEKLFF. The chain joins TRBV19 to TRBJ1-4, with D possibly being TRBD1 (5 bases). The germline gives CDR1 LNHDA, CDR2 SQIVND (reference sequence). V lost 6 bases and J 1 base, leaving 18 bases between the germline ends. This CDR3 is 17 amino acids long.

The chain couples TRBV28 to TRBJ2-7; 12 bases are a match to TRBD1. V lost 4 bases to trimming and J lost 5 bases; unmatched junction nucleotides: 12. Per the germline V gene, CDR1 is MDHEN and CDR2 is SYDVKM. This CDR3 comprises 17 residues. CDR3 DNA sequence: TGTGCCAGCAGTTCCCTCGGGACAGGGGGCTTAGGGAACGAGCAGTACTTC. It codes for CASSSLGTGGLGNEQYF.

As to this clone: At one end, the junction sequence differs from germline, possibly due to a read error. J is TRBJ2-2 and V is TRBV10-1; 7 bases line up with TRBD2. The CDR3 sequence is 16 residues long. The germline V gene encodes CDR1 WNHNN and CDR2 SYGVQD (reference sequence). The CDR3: CTSRSGITSATGELFF. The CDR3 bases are TGCACCAGCAGATCCGGGATAACTAGCGCCACCGGGGAGCTGTTTTTT.

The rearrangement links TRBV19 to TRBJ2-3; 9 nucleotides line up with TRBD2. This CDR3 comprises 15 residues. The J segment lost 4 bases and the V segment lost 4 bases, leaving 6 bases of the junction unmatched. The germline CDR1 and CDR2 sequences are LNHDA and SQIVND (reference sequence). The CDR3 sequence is CASSTSAGGADTQYF. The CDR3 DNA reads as TGTGCCAGTAGTACCTCGGCGGGAGGGGCAGATACGCAGTATTTT.

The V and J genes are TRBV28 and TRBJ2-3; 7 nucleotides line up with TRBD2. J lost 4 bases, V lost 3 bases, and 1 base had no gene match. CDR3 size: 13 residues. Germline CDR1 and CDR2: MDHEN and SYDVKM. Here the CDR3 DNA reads TGTGCCAGCAGTTTTGCGGGAGCAGATACGCAGTATTTT. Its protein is CASSFAGADTQYF.

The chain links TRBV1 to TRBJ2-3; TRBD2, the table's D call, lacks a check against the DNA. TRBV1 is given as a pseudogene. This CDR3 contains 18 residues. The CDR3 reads CTSSPGTSGGGSTDTQYF. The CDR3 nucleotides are TGCACCAGCAGCCCCGGGACTAGCGGGGGGGGAAGCACAGATACGCAGTATTTT.

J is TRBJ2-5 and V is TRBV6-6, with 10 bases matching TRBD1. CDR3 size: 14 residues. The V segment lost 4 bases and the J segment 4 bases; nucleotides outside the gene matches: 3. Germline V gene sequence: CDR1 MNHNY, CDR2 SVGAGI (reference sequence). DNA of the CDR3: TGTGCCAGCAGTTGGGACAGGGGTGCAGAGACCCAGTACTTC. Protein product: CASSWDRGAETQYF.

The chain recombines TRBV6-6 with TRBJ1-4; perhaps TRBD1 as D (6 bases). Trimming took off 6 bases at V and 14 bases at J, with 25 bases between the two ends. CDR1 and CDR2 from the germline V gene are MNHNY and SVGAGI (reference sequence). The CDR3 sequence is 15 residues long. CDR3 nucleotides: TGTGCCAGCAGCCTCCCGGGACACATCCAGCGTCGTCTGTTTTTT. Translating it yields CASSLPGHIQRRLFF.

The CDR3 sequence: CASSLGQGWTEAFF. In DNA form, the CDR3 reads TGTGCCAGCAGTTTAGGACAGGGGTGGACTGAAGCTTTCTTT. The chain has TRBV28 and TRBJ1-1; 9 nucleotides match TRBD1. Losses at the gene ends were 2 bases for V and 5 bases for J; bases not matched to a gene: 3. The CDR3 covers 14 residues. Germline V gives CDR1 MDHEN, CDR2 SYDVKM.

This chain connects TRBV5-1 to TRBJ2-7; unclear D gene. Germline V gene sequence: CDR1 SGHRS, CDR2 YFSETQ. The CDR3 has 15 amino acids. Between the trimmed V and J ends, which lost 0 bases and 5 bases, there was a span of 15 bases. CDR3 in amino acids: CASSLEASNRDEQYF. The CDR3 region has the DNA TGCGCCAGCAGCTTGGAAGCTAGTAACCGCGACGAGCAGTACTTC.

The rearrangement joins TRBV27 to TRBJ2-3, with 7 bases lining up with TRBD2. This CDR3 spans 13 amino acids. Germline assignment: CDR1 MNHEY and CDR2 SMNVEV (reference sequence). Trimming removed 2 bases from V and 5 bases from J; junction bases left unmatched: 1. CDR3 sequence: CASSLVAGDTQYF. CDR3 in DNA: TGTGCCAGCAGTTTAGTAGCGGGAGATACGCAGTATTTT.

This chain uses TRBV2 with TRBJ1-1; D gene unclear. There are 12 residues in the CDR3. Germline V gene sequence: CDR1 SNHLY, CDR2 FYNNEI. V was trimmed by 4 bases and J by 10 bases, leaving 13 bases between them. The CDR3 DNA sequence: TGTGCCAGCAGTGCTGGGGTAGCGGGAGCTTTCTTT. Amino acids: CASSAGVAGAFF. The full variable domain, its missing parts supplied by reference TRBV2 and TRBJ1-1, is EPEVTQTPSHQVTQMGQEVILRCVPISNHLYFYWYRQILGQKVEFLVSFYNNEISEKSEIFDDQFSVERPDGSNFTLKIRSTKLEDSAMYFCASSAGVAGAFFGQGTRLTVV.

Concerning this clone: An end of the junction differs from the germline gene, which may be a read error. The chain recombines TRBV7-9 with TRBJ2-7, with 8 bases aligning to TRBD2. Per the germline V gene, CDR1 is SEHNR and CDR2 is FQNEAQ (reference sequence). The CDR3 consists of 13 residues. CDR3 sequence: CAGSLAGPYEQYF. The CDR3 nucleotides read TGTGCCGGCAGCTTAGCGGGGCCCTACGAGCAGTACTTC.

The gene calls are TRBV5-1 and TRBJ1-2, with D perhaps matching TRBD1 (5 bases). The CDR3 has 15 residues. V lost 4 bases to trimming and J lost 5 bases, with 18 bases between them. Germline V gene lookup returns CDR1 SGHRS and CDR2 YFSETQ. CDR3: CASSPGTAGDYGYTF. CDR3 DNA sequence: TGCGCCAGCAGCCCAGGGACCGCGGGGGATTATGGCTACACCTTC.

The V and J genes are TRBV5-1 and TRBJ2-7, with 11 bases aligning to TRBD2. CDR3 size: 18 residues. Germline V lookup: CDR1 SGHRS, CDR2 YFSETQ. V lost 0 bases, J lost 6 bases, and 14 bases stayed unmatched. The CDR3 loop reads CASSLAGLAGPTGGEQYF. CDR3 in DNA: TGCGCCAGCAGCTTGGCAGGACTAGCGGGCCCGACGGGAGGCGAGCAGTACTTC.

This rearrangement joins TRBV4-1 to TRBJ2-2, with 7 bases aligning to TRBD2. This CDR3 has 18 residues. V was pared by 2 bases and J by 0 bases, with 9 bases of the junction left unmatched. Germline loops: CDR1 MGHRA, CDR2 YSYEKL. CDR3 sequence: CASSQKPGLPSNTGELFF. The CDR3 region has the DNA TGCGCCAGCAGCCAAAAACCGGGACTACCCTCGAACACCGGGGAGCTGTTTTTT.

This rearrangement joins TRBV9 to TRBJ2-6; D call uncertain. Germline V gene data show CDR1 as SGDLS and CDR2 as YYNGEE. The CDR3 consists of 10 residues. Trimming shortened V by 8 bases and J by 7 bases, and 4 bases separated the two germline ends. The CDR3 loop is CASGANVLTF. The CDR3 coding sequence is TGTGCCAGTGGCGCCAACGTCCTGACTTTC.